One and the same sample provided the 7 T cell receptor beta chains below, sequenced in a study of monozygotic twins with cystic fibrosis. TCRdb keeps only in-frame clones here, not all; method: immunoSEQ multiplex PCR. The sample carries 14,000 to 15,000 clones, 85% recorded once. The specimen sequenced was blood. The source is a boy between 10 and 17 years old with cystic fibrosis.

V and J are TRBV27 and TRBJ2-7, with TRBD1 matching 8 bases. CDR1 and CDR2 (germline): MNHEY, SMNVEV (reference sequence). The CDR3 consists of 18 residues. V lost 5 bases to trimming and J lost 3 bases; unmatched junction nucleotides: 18. The CDR3, as DNA: TGTGCCAGCAGTACTAAGATTAGGACAGGGTCAAGTCGCTACGAGCAGTACTTC. This gives the protein CASSTKIRTGSSRYEQYF.

The V and J genes are TRBV5-1 and TRBJ2-7; TRBD1 aligns across 7 bases. From germline, CDR1 is SGHRS and CDR2 YFSETQ. CDR3 length: 13 amino acids. After removal of 4 bases from V and 7 bases from J, the junction contained 8 bases not matched to a gene. The CDR3 DNA is TGCGCCAGCAGCAACGGACAGGCACGGGAGCAGTACTTC. Translation gives CASSNGQAREQYF.

The chain recombines TRBV7-2 with TRBJ2-5, with TRBD1 as a possible D gene (6 bases). The CDR3 totals 15 residues. The germline gives CDR1 SGHTA, CDR2 FQGNSA. V was clipped by 1 base and J by 2 bases, with 11 bases between them. CDR3 DNA sequence: TGTGCCAGCAGCTTAGAAACAGGGCCGCAAGAGACCCAGTACTTC. Translating gives CASSLETGPQETQYF.

The chain joins TRBV7-8 to TRBJ1-5, with 7 bases identical to TRBD1. CDR1 and CDR2 from the germline V gene are SGHVS and FQNEAQ. With V trimmed by 5 bases and J by 0 bases, 10 bases remained unmatched. CDR3 length: 17 residues. CDR3 coding DNA: TGTGCCAGCAGCGTAGGACAGGCACTTTATAGCAATCAGCCCCAGCATTTT. It yields the protein CASSVGQALYSNQPQHF.

The V and J genes are TRBV2 and TRBJ1-3; D not resolved. Germline V gene data show CDR1 as SNHLY and CDR2 as FYNNEI. Between the trimmed V and J ends, which lost 2 bases and 9 bases, there was a span of 8 bases. There are 12 residues in the CDR3. The CDR3 sequence is CASSESRGTIYF. CDR3 coding DNA: TGTGCCAGCAGTGAAAGTCGGGGCACCATATATTTT.

The V gene is TRBV6-1, the J gene TRBJ1-1; 8 nucleotides agree with TRBD1. V trimming: 8 bases; J trimming: 4 bases; junction bases outside the gene matches: 6. There are 13 residues in the CDR3. CDR1 and CDR2 (germline): MNHNS, SASEGT. The CDR3, as DNA: TGTGCCAGCGGGCTTACAGGGGGCACTGAAGCTTTCTTT. The encoded protein is CASGLTGGTEAFF.

The rearrangement joins TRBV7-9 to TRBJ2-7, with D tentatively TRBD1 (5 bases). Trimming took 2 bases from V and 0 from J, leaving 11 bases between them. The CDR3 extends over 15 amino acids. Germline V lookup: CDR1 SEHNR, CDR2 FQNEAQ (reference sequence). CDR3 nucleotide sequence: TGTGCCAGCAGCTTATATCAGGGAAGCTCCTACGAGCAGTACTTC. This translates into CASSLYQGSSYEQYF.